This is a list of T cell receptor beta chains from one sample in a study of T-cell reconstitution after alpha-beta-depleted transplantation in children. MiXCR was run by TCRdb on the PCR reads, yielding one entry per CDR3 protein. The top ten clones hold less than 2.5% of a sample with about 500,000 distinct CDR3 sequences, approximately 29% of them seen once. This specimen consisted of PBMCs from the stem cell graft donor, obtained from the stem cell graft. These receptors all stem from a human donor who donated a stem cell graft to a child with aplastic anemia. The CDR3 runs from the conserved cysteine through the conserved F or W. D genes are given only for firm matches. Size values are once, few and many counts, or a class for expanded clones, and some rows have none.

d_call j_call clone_size v_call cdr3_nt cdr3_aa
NA TRBJ2-3 NA TRBV7-2 TGTGCCAGCAGGTGGCCCCATAGCACAGATACGCAGTATTTT CASRWPHSTDTQYF
NA TRBJ2-6 NA TRBV7-6 TGTGCCAGCAGCCCTAGGGACCGCAGCTCTGGGGCCAACGTCCTGACTTTC CASSPRDRSSGANVLTF
NA TRBJ1-2 NA TRBV12-3/TRBV12-4 TGTGCCAGCAGTTTGGCCCGGCCCGATAACTTCTATGGCTACACCTTC CASSLARPDNFYGYTF
NA TRBJ1-2 NA TRBV5-1 TGCGCCAGCAGCGATGCCGGCCCTAAGGGGTATGGCTACACCTTC CASSDAGPKGYGYTF
NA TRBJ2-3 few TRBV9 TGTGCCAGCAGCGCCCGACGGGAGTTTAGCACAGATACGCAGTATTTT CASSARREFSTDTQYF
NA TRBJ2-1 NA TRBV19 TGTGCCAGTAGTATAGGCACAGGCTACAATGAGCAGTTCTTC CASSIGTGYNEQFF
TRBD1 TRBJ1-2 NA TRBV19 TGTGCCAGCGAACTAAGGACAGGGGGTGTCTATGGCTACACCTTC CASELRTGGVYGYTF
TRBD2 TRBJ2-5 NA TRBV20-1 TGCAGTGCTATTGGGATCCTTGGACTAGCGGAGACCCAGTACTTC CSAIGILGLAETQYF
NA TRBJ1-1 few TRBV5-1 TGCGCCAGCAGCTTGGATGGGGGCGAGGTCACTGAAGCTTTCTTT CASSLDGGEVTEAFF
NA TRBJ1-3 few TRBV14 TGTGCCAGCAGCCAAAACTCTGGAAACACCATATATTTT CASSQNSGNTIYF
TRBD1 TRBJ2-7 NA TRBV7-2 TGTGCCAGCAGCTCACGACAGGGGGCAAATTCCTACGAGCAGTACTTC CASSSRQGANSYEQYF
NA TRBJ1-2 NA TRBV4-3 TGCGCCAGCAGCCCAAGCTCCAGGGGACTCGAGTATGGCTACACCTTC CASSPSSRGLEYGYTF
NA TRBJ1-1 many TRBV7-9 TGTGCCAGCTCCCTCGGGGGCAGTGAAGCTTTCTTT CASSLGGSEAFF
NA TRBJ1-1 few TRBV20-1 TGCAGTGCTAGAGATGGCCGGGTTACTGAAGCTTTCTTT CSARDGRVTEAFF
TRBD2 TRBJ2-1 NA TRBV14 TGTGCCAGCAGCCGAGGGACTAGCGGGAGTTATGTAAGGGGCTACGATGAGCAGTTCTTC CASSRGTSGSYVRGYDEQFF
NA TRBJ1-1 NA TRBV2 TGTGCCAGCGCCTTCGACTTAGAAGGGATTAACACTGAAGCTTTCTTT CASAFDLEGINTEAFF
TRBD1 TRBJ1-3 NA TRBV5-1 TGCGCCAGCAGCTTGCCAGGGGGCGGAAACACCATATATTTT CASSLPGGGNTIYF
NA TRBJ1-1 NA TRBV6-5 TGTGCCAGCAGTTACGTGACGGGAACTGAAGCTTTCTTT CASSYVTGTEAFF
TRBD2 TRBJ2-5 few TRBV5-4 TGTGCCAGCAGCTGGACAGCGGGAGGGCTAAAGACCCAGTACTTC CASSWTAGGLKTQYF
NA TRBJ1-1 few TRBV9 TGTGCCAGCAGCGTAGACAGGGAGAACACTGAAGCTTTCTTT CASSVDRENTEAFF
NA TRBJ2-7 few TRBV18 TGTGCCAGCTCACCCCAGGGGATTACCTACGAGCAGTACTTC CASSPQGITYEQYF
NA TRBJ2-2 NA TRBV28 TGTGCCAGCGCTCCTCTCGCTAGGCGGGAGCTGTTTTTT CASAPLARRELFF
TRBD2 TRBJ2-1 NA TRBV12-5 TGTGCTAGTGGTTTGGGGACTAGCGGGAGGCTAAAAAATGAGCAGTTCTTC CASGLGTSGRLKNEQFF